Listed below are T cell receptor beta chains from one sample, sequenced in a study of T cell repertoires in cytomegalovirus infection. MiXCR, applied by TCRdb to the reads, yields one record per CDR3 protein. The sample has under 300,000 distinct CDR3 sequences, around an eighth seen once. What was sequenced was PBMCs. Receptors were obtained from a human donor in good health (CMV status not recorded). Some clones in this sample may be carry-over from other donors' samples. Both conserved end residues are part of each CDR3.

TRBJ2-3,TRBV7-8,CASSRGRADTQYF
TRBJ1-2,TRBV29-1,CSVARDRGQGYTF
TRBJ2-7,TRBV7-8,CASSPGTLSVYEQYF
TRBJ2-5,TRBV7-9,CASSLELPETQYF
TRBJ2-1,TRBV20-1,CSARRLAGSYNEQFF
TRBJ2-5,TRBV29-1,CSVGLAGGETQYF
TRBJ1-1,TRBV7-2,CASSRYNTNTEAFF
TRBJ2-7,TRBV2,CASSETGTGPYEQYF
TRBJ2-1,TRBV9,CASSGGLAGGLDEQFF
TRBJ2-7,TRBV6-2/TRBV6-3,CASSYPLGPIYEQYF
TRBJ2-1,TRBV6-4,CASNPGLAGGPGFF